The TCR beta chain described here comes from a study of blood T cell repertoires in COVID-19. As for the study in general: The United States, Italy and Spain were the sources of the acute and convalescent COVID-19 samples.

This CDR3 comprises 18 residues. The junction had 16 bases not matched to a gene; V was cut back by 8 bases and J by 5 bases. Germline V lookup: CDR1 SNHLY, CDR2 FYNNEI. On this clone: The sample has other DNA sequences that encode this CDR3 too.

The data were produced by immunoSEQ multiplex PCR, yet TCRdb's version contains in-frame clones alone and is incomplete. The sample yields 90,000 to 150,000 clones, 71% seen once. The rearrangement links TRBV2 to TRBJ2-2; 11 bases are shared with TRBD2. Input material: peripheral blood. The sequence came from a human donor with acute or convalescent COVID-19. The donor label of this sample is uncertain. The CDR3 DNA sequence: TGTGCCAGCCGACGTGGAGGGGTAGCGGGGGGGCGAACCGGGGAGCTGTTTTTT. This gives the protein CASRRGGVAGGRTGELFF.